Each of the 21 T cell receptor beta chains below was sequenced from the same sample in a study of blood T cell repertoires in COVID-19. Method: immunoSEQ multiplex PCR; TCRdb's copy keeps in-frame clones and lacks some. The sample contains around 220,000 clones, about 83% of which appear only once. Sequenced sample: PBMCs or T cells enriched from blood (not recorded which). The origin of the receptors is a woman in her thirties or forties who had recovered from COVID-19.

The chain is built from TRBV7-2 and TRBJ2-1; D uncertain. Germline CDR1 is SGHTA and CDR2 is FQGNSA. The CDR3 is 12 residues long. V lost 2 bases to trimming and J lost 8 bases, with 7 bases between them. The CDR3, as DNA: TGTGCCAGCAGCTTACGAGGCGATGAGCAGTTCTTC. Amino acid sequence: CASSLRGDEQFF.

In nucleotides, the CDR3 is TGTGCCAGCAGTCCCTTCCGTTTAGACGAGCAGTACTTC. It codes for CASSPFRLDEQYF. The chain recombines TRBV12-3 or TRBV12-4 with TRBJ2-7; D gene unclear. The CDR3 sequence is 13 residues long. V dropped 5 bases and J dropped 5 bases, with 13 bases sitting between them.

V is TRBV19 and J is TRBJ1-1; 9 bases agree with TRBD1. The germline V gene has CDR1 LNHDA and CDR2 SQIVND (reference sequence). V was clipped by 7 bases and J by 1 base; unmatched bases: 10. The CDR3 sequence is 16 residues long. The CDR3 nucleotides are TGTGCCAGTACCCCGGGACAGGGATGGTGGAACACTGAAGCTTTCTTT. It codes for CASTPGQGWWNTEAFF. Full variable domain (missing parts from reference TRBV19 and TRBJ1-1): DGGITQSPKYLFRKEGQNVTLSCEQNLNHDAMYWYRQDPGQGLRLIYYSQIVNDFQKGDIAEGYSVSREKKESFPLTVTSAQKNPTAFYLCASTPGQGWWNTEAFFGQGTRLTVV.

This clone was recorded at least ten times. The V gene is TRBV30, the J gene TRBJ2-2, with 7 bases matching TRBD1. V lost 0 bases, J lost 5 bases, and 9 bases stayed unmatched. This CDR3 has 16 amino acids. Looked up from germline, CDR1 is GTSNPN and CDR2 is SVGIG (reference sequence). In DNA, the CDR3 is TGTGCCTGGAGTGTACCGACAGGGTTGTATACCGGGGAGCTGTTTTTT. This codes for CAWSVPTGLYTGELFF. Together with reference TRBV30 and TRBJ2-2, the CDR3 gives the full variable domain: SQTIHQWPATLVQPVGSPLSLECTVEGTSNPNLYWYRQAAGRGLQLLFYSVGIGQISSEVPQNLSASRPQDRQFILSSKKLLLSDSGFYLCAWSVPTGLYTGELFFGEGSRLTVL.

The chain couples TRBV5-1 to TRBJ1-2; 8 bases fit TRBD1. The CDR3 has 15 amino acids. The germline gives CDR1 SGHRS, CDR2 YFSETQ. The J segment lost 4 bases and the V segment lost 7 bases, leaving 12 bases of the junction unmatched. The CDR3 sequence is CASGERGQGLYGYTF. In nucleotides, the CDR3 is TGCGCCAGCGGCGAACGCGGACAGGGCCTCTATGGCTACACCTTC.

The chain couples TRBV27 to TRBJ2-1; no clear D. CDR1 and CDR2 from the germline V gene are MNHEY and SMNVEV (reference sequence). CDR3 length: 16 residues. Between the trimmed V and J ends, which lost 5 bases and 9 bases, there was a span of 23 bases. CDR3: CASSPSARVEFGEQFF. In DNA, the CDR3 is TGTGCCAGCAGTCCCTCGGCCCGGGTAGAATTCGGTGAGCAGTTCTTC.

In this sample, this clone turned up once. V and J are TRBV29-1 and TRBJ2-1; D perhaps matches TRBD2 (6 bases). CDR3 size: 15 residues. CDR1 and CDR2 (germline): SQVTM, ANQGSEA. Trimming pared 6 bases from V and 3 bases from J, leaving 18 bases between. The CDR3 sequence: CSVERDFKVYNEQFF. The CDR3 region has the DNA TGCAGCGTAGAAAGGGACTTCAAAGTCTACAATGAGCAGTTCTTC.

The V gene is TRBV28, the J gene TRBJ2-1; 11 nucleotides line up with TRBD2. Per germline, CDR1 MDHEN and CDR2 SYDVKM. The V gene end was trimmed by 7 bases and the J gene end by 2 bases; junction bases not matched to a gene: 7. The CDR3 runs to 16 residues. The CDR3 spells CASTDPSGGPYNEQFF. The CDR3 region has the DNA TGTGCCAGCACCGACCCTAGCGGGGGGCCCTACAATGAGCAGTTCTTC.

This clone was recorded only once. V and J are TRBV27 and TRBJ1-1, with D perhaps TRBD1 (5 bases). V shed 6 bases and J shed 3 bases, with 17 bases lying between them. Germline V gene sequence: CDR1 MNHEY, CDR2 SMNVEV (reference sequence). This CDR3 region has 15 residues. This chain's CDR3 is CASSAEFLRDTEAFF. The CDR3 bases are TGTGCCAGCAGCGCCGAGTTCCTCAGGGACACTGAAGCTTTCTTT.

This chain links TRBV6-5 with TRBJ2-1; D is unresolved. V lost 6 bases and J 7 bases, leaving 10 bases between the germline ends. The length of the CDR3 is 12 residues. Germline CDR1 reads MNHEY; CDR2 reads SVGAGI. CDR3 DNA: TGTGCCAGCAGAAACGCGGCGAATGAGCAGTTCTTC. Translating gives CASRNAANEQFF.

This clone appeared a single time. The V and J genes are TRBV9 and TRBJ2-4; TRBD1 aligns across 7 bases. V gave up 0 bases and J gave up 5 bases; unmatched junction bases: 2. This CDR3 has 14 residues. The V gene's germline CDR1 is SGDLS and CDR2 YYNGEE. CDR3 residues: CASSVDRGENIQYF. The CDR3 DNA reads TGTGCCAGCAGCGTAGACAGGGGCGAAAACATTCAGTACTTC. The entire variable domain, with the rest obtained from reference TRBV9 and TRBJ2-4, is as follows: DSGVTQTPKHLITATGQRVTLRCSPRSGDLSVYWYQQSLDQGLQFLIQYYNGEERAKGNILERFSAQQFPDLHSELNLSSLELGDSALYFCASSVDRGENIQYFGAGTRLSVL.

The chain couples TRBV28 to TRBJ2-7, with 9 bases lining up with TRBD1. This CDR3 has 15 amino acids. Unmatched junction bases numbered 10, after V lost 5 bases and J lost 5 bases. In germline, CDR1 is MDHEN, CDR2 SYDVKM. CDR3 sequence (DNA): TGTGCCAGCAGTCGCCTCGGGACAGGGAACGACGAGCAGTACTTC. It translates to CASSRLGTGNDEQYF. The full variable domain, completed using reference TRBV28 and TRBJ2-7, is DVKVTQSSRYLVKRTGEKVFLECVQDMDHENMFWYRQDPGLGLRLIYFSYDVKMKEKGDIPEGYSVSREKKERFSLILESASTNQTSMYLCASSRLGTGNDEQYFGPGTRLTVT.

This sequence joins TRBV11-2 and TRBJ2-3, with 13 bases matching TRBD2. The CDR3 extends over 16 amino acids. Germline values: CDR1 SGHAT, CDR2 FQNNGV. The V gene end was trimmed by 5 bases and the J gene end by 3 bases; junction bases not matched to a gene: 5. The CDR3 here is CASSRGLAGVTDTQYF. In DNA, the CDR3 is TGTGCCAGCAGCCGCGGACTAGCGGGAGTAACAGATACGCAGTATTTT. The full variable domain, completed using reference TRBV11-2 and TRBJ2-3, is EAGVAQSPRYKIIEKRQSVAFWCNPISGHATLYWYQQILGQGPKLLIQFQNNGVVDDSQLPKDRFSAERLKGVDSTLKIQPAKLEDSAVYLCASSRGLAGVTDTQYFGPGTRLTVL.

This chain links TRBV12-5 with TRBJ2-5; the D is unclear. The CDR3 totals 12 residues. Trimming removed 6 bases from V and 5 bases from J, with 10 bases in between. Looked up from germline, CDR1 is LGHNT and CDR2 is FRNRAP. CDR3 in amino acids: CASGRTGETQYF. CDR3 nucleotides: TGTGCTAGTGGCCGTACCGGGGAGACCCAGTACTTC.

The genes are TRBV11-2 and TRBJ2-1, with TRBD2 as a possible D gene (6 bases). CDR1 SGHAT and CDR2 FQNNGV come from the germline V gene. This CDR3 region has 16 residues. V was pared by 2 bases and J by 6 bases, with 17 bases between. CDR3 sequence: CASSLRSLAVTNEQFF. The CDR3, as DNA: TGTGCCAGCAGCTTAAGGTCACTAGCAGTAACCAATGAGCAGTTCTTC.

The chain carries TRBV11-2 and TRBJ2-3; 13 bases agree with TRBD2. The CDR3 contains 16 residues. Germline V gene lookup returns CDR1 SGHAT and CDR2 FQNNGV. The V and J ends lost 5 bases and 2 bases, in that order; junction bases with no gene match: 4. Written as DNA, the CDR3 is TGTGCCAGCAGCGCAACTAGCGGGAGGGCCACAGATACGCAGTATTTT. Its translation: CASSATSGRATDTQYF.

This sequence joins TRBV6-5 and TRBJ2-7, with TRBD2 matching over 14 bases. J gave up 2 bases and V 6 bases, and 3 bases lay outside the gene matches. Per the germline V gene, CDR1 is MNHEY and CDR2 is SVGAGI. The CDR3 totals 15 residues. The CDR3 region is CASRRGLAGAYEQYF. CDR3 sequence (DNA): TGTGCCAGCAGGAGGGGACTAGCGGGAGCCTACGAGCAGTACTTC.

This chain joins TRBV18 and TRBJ1-3; D not certain. Trimming removed 3 bases from V and 0 bases from J, with 6 bases in between. The V gene's germline CDR1 is KGHSH and CDR2 LQKENI. This CDR3 has 14 residues. The CDR3 DNA reads TGTGCCAGCTCACCGGGGAGCTCTGGAAACACCATATATTTT. Its protein is CASSPGSSGNTIYF.

This chain links TRBV4-3 with TRBJ2-2; 9 bases align to TRBD2. The CDR3 is made up of 22 amino acids. Germline-derived CDR1 and CDR2 are LGHNA and YSLEER. V was clipped by 0 bases and J by 3 bases; unmatched bases: 20. For the CDR3, the DNA is TGCGCCAGCAGCCAAGATTGGATAGGCGAAATTTGGCGGGAGGGCCACACCGGGGAGCTGTTTTTT. Protein product: CASSQDWIGEIWREGHTGELFF.

The chain couples TRBV30 to TRBJ2-6; D unresolved. The CDR3 runs 12 residues. CDR1 and CDR2 (germline): GTSNPN, SVGIG (reference sequence). Trimming stripped 8 bases from V and 0 bases from J, with 5 bases between. In DNA form, the CDR3 reads TGTGCCCTGTCCTCTGGGGCCAACGTCCTGACTTTC. Amino acids: CALSSGANVLTF.

V gene TRBV6-6 combines with J gene TRBJ2-1, with D tentatively TRBD2 (5 bases). V was clipped by 4 bases and J by 6 bases, with 19 bases between them. CDR3 length: 16 residues. Germline CDR1 is MNHNY and CDR2 is SVGAGI (reference sequence). CDR3 nucleotides: TGTGCCAGCAGTTCTGGACTGTCGCCTGGTACCAATGAGCAGTTCTTC. It codes for CASSSGLSPGTNEQFF.